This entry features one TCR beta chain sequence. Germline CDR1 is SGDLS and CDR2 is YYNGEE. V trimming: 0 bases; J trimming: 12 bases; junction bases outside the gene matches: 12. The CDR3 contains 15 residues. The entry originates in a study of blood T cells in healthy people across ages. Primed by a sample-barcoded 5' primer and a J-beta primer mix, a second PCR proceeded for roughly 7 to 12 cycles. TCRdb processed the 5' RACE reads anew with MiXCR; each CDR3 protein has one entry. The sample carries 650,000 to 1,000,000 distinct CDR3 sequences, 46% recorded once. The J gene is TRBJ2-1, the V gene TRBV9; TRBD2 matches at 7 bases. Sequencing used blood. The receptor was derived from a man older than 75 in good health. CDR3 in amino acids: CASSVVAGETTRQFF. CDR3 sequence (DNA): TGTGCCAGCAGCGTAGTGGCGGGAGAGACCACACGGCAGTTCTTC.